These T cell receptor beta chains were read from a single sample in a study of shared clonotypes between healthy human individuals. The protocol was immunoSEQ multiplex PCR, while the TCRdb copy is restricted to in-frame clones and leaves out a portion. The sample carries 2,500,000 or so clones, around 94% recorded once. Sequencing was done on a sample of naive CD4+ T cells sorted from blood. These receptors were obtained from a young man in good health. The conserved cysteine and the conserved F or W are not part of the CDR3 here.

TRBJ2-3 TRBV7-2 ASSLGTKMNTQY
TRBJ2-2 TRBV30 AWSRDSPAELF
TRBJ2-1 TRBV9 ASSVGSSGGSYNEQF
TRBJ2-7 TRBV21-1 ASTRRGSADEQY
TRBJ1-2 TRBV6-5 ASSYSQGRSYT
TRBJ2-1 TRBV18 ASSRRIGSGGYNEQF
TRBJ2-1 TRBV28 ASSSPTRPNEQF
TRBJ2-7 TRBV5-4 ASSSGTVGYEQY
TRBJ2-7 TRBV11-3 ASSLGGTYEQY
TRBJ1-1 TRBV5-1 ASSFGFSGQGLGEAF
TRBJ1-2 TRBV19 ASTTGTRYGYT
TRBJ2-1 TRBV5-4 ASSYSGGAVGEQF
TRBJ1-1 TRBV7-9 ASSLEGSTEAF
TRBJ2-3 TRBV6-1 ASSGSPLAGGPPDTQY
TRBJ2-7 TRBV7-2 ASSLGRETYEQY
TRBJ2-1 TRBV6-5 ASSRGLAGVNEQF